The present entry profiles one T cell receptor beta chain with its context. Its antigen remains unknown. This could be a read error, since a much larger clone is one nucleotide away. Germline-derived CDR1 and CDR2 are SEHNR and FQNEAQ (reference sequence). The CDR3 totals 13 residues. These data are taken from a study of post-analysis software for immune sequencing data. Turning to the study itself: The patients showed relapsing-remitting, secondary progressive and progressive-relapsing multiple sclerosis courses. Findings and limits, study-wide: By F measure, strong co-clustering occurred among samples prepared in the same batch. Multiple sclerosis patients had significantly lower normalized Chao1 diversity than controls. Compared with controls, patients had more of five or six TRBV segments, including TRBV5-6, TRBV5-1 and TRBV20-1.

Unique molecular identifiers were carried by the TCR beta cDNA libraries. T cells numbering roughly 0.9 to 11 million gave rise to a few hundred thousand cDNA molecules. Via MiXCR, TCRdb re-called the PCR reads, giving one row per CDR3 protein. The table lists around 200,000 distinct CDR3 sequences, approximately 28% of them singletons. Sequenced sample: blood. This sequence joins TRBV7-9 and TRBJ2-3, with D perhaps matching TRBD1 (6 bases). The receptor was isolated from a girl under 18 with multiple sclerosis. CDR3 nucleotide sequence: TGTGCCAGCAGCCTGCTGACAGGAGATATGCAGTATTTT. This sequence encodes CASSLLTGDMQYF.